What follows are 24 T cell receptor beta chains derived from one specimen sequenced in a study of ipilimumab plus nivolumab after autologous stem cell transplantation. The protocol was immunoSEQ multiplex PCR, while the TCRdb copy is restricted to in-frame clones and leaves out a portion. The table has 20,000 to 25,000 clones, 70% to 80% seen once; the top ten hold over 20%. The starting material was PBMCs, obtained in a trial of ipilimumab plus nivolumab as post-transplant consolidation. The source is a male donor with diffuse large B-cell lymphoma.

The V gene is TRBV19, the J gene TRBJ2-3, with D uncertain. Germline assignment: CDR1 LNHDA and CDR2 SQIVND (reference sequence). Trimming stripped 3 bases from V and 2 bases from J, with 9 bases between. CDR3 size: 14 residues. CDR3 sequence: CASSILLLTDTQYF. The CDR3 DNA reads TGTGCCAGTAGTATCTTGCTACTCACAGATACGCAGTATTTT.

This chain links TRBV5-6 with TRBJ2-1, with 9 nucleotides matching TRBD2. The V gene's germline CDR1 is SGHDT and CDR2 YYEEEE. The length of the CDR3 is 15 residues. Trimming at V came to 0 bases and at J to 9 bases, leaving 7 bases not matched to a gene. CDR3: CASSLAPSGVREQFF. The CDR3 DNA reads as TGTGCCAGCAGCTTGGCCCCTAGCGGGGTACGTGAGCAGTTCTTC.

This chain joins TRBV9 and TRBJ2-1; a weak D match, TRBD1 (5 bases). Trimming stripped 0 bases from V and 8 bases from J, with 12 bases between. Germline CDR1 is SGDLS and CDR2 is YYNGEE. The CDR3 runs to 14 residues. CDR3 protein: CASSVGSTGDEQFF. In nucleotides, the CDR3 is TGTGCCAGCAGCGTAGGGAGTACAGGTGATGAGCAGTTCTTC.

This sequence joins TRBV6-1 and TRBJ1-1, with D possibly being TRBD1 (5 bases). Per the germline V gene, CDR1 is MNHNS and CDR2 is SASEGT. Trimming removed 4 bases from V and 1 base from J, with 7 bases in between. The CDR3 is 13 residues long. The CDR3 reads CASSVGGNTEAFF. CDR3 nucleotide sequence: TGTGCCAGCAGTGTGGGGGGGAACACTGAAGCTTTCTTT.

This clone was counted a single time. This CDR3 is CASSMRNEQFF. CDR3 nucleotides: TGTGCCAGTAGTATGAGGAATGAGCAGTTCTTC. The V and J genes are TRBV19 and TRBJ2-1; D ambiguous. This CDR3 is 11 amino acids long. The V end was cut by 3 bases, the J end by 7 bases, with 4 bases between. Germline V gene sequence: CDR1 LNHDA, CDR2 SQIVND (reference sequence).

This chain joins TRBV10-3 and TRBJ1-2, with a tentative D call TRBD1 (6 bases). Deletions cut 3 bases from V and 4 bases from J, with 9 bases between. The CDR3 consists of 13 residues. Germline CDR1 and CDR2: ENHRY and SYGVKD. The CDR3 DNA follows: TGTGCCATCAGTGATGACAGGACCTATGGCTACACCTTC. Protein sequence: CAISDDRTYGYTF.

This chain joins TRBV23-1 and TRBJ2-7, with 14 bases identical to TRBD2. TRBV23-1 carries the ORF label, with uncertain function. The CDR3 loop spans 21 amino acids. V shed 0 bases and J 3 bases; nucleotides not matched to a gene: 16. CDR3 region: CASSQSAKGLAGDIRNYEQYF. CDR3 sequence (DNA): TGCGCCAGCAGTCAATCCGCTAAGGGACTAGCGGGAGACATTAGGAACTACGAGCAGTACTTC.

This clone occurred many times. The gene calls are TRBV27 and TRBJ2-7; D possibly uses TRBD1 or TRBD2 (5 bases each). V was cut by 1 base and J by 6 bases, with 10 bases left in between. The germline V gene encodes CDR1 MNHEY and CDR2 SMNVEV (reference sequence). The CDR3 totals 13 residues. CDR3 protein: CASSLYPGTEQYF. DNA of the CDR3: TGTGCCAGCAGTTTATATCCAGGGACCGAGCAGTACTTC.

This clone was seen only a few times. V gene TRBV7-9 combines with J gene TRBJ1-4; a weak D match, TRBD1 (6 bases). The V end was cut by 4 bases, the J end by 6 bases, with 15 bases between. The CDR3 length is 15 residues. The V gene's germline CDR1 is SEHNR and CDR2 FQNEAQ (reference sequence). In DNA form, the CDR3 reads TGTGCCAGCAGCTCGGGGGGGGCCGAGGATGAAAAACTGTTTTTT. The encoded protein is CASSSGGAEDEKLFF.

The V and J genes are TRBV7-9 and TRBJ2-5, with TRBD2 identical over 10 bases. Germline lookup yields CDR1 SEHNR and CDR2 FQNEAQ (reference sequence). Trimming took 5 bases from V and 11 from J; bases not matched to a gene: 8. The CDR3 covers 13 residues. For the CDR3, the DNA is TGTGCCAGCAGCCTCGGGACTAGCGTCCAACAGTACTTC. It specifies CASSLGTSVQQYF. The full variable domain, its missing parts supplied by reference TRBV7-9 and TRBJ2-5, is DTGVSQNPRHKITKRGQNVTFRCDPISEHNRLYWYRQTLGQGPEFLTYFQNEAQLEKSRLLSDRFSAERPKGSFSTLEIQRTEQGDSAMYLCASSLGTSVQQYFGPGTRLLVL.

This chain links TRBV15 with TRBJ1-4; 9 positions agree with TRBD1. There are 16 residues in the CDR3. Germline V CDR1 and CDR2: LNHNV, YYDKDF (reference sequence). The V and J ends lost 3 bases and 7 bases, in that order; junction bases with no gene match: 9. The DNA for the CDR3 is TGTGCCACCAGCAGGGGGACAGGGCCACTTAGTGAAAAACTGTTTTTT. Protein product: CATSRGTGPLSEKLFF. The whole variable domain, filled in from reference TRBV15 and TRBJ1-4, reads DAMVIQNPRYQVTQFGKPVTLSCSQTLNHNVMYWYQQKSSQAPKLLFHYYDKDFNNEADTPDNFQSRRPNTSFCFLDIRSPGLGDTAMYLCATSRGTGPLSEKLFFGSGTQLSVL.

This clone came up a few times. This chain joins TRBV6-5 and TRBJ2-2, with unresolved D. CDR1 MNHEY and CDR2 SVGAGI come from the germline V gene. The CDR3 extends over 15 amino acids. Trimming shortened V by 6 bases and J by 1 base, and 12 bases separated the two germline ends. The CDR3 loop is CASRPTVVNTGELFF. CDR3 DNA: TGTGCCAGCAGGCCGACTGTTGTGAACACCGGGGAGCTGTTTTTT.

The rearrangement joins TRBV4-2 to TRBJ2-7, with TRBD2 matching 8 bases. With 5 bases clipped from V and 5 bases from J, the junction kept 11 bases outside the gene matches. The CDR3 has 15 amino acids. Looked up from germline, CDR1 is LGHNA and CDR2 is YNFKEQ. CDR3 amino acids: CASSLDGGGLHEQYF. The DNA of the CDR3 is TGTGCCAGCAGCTTGGATGGCGGGGGGCTCCACGAGCAGTACTTC.

The rearrangement uses TRBV4-1 and TRBJ2-7; 8 positions match TRBD2. V lost 5 bases, J lost 2 bases, and 11 bases stayed unmatched. Germline V gives CDR1 MGHRA, CDR2 YSYEKL. This CDR3 spans 16 amino acids. CDR3 sequence reads: CASSSYAAGGAYEQYF. CDR3 in DNA: TGCGCCAGCAGCTCCTACGCGGCGGGGGGTGCCTACGAGCAGTACTTC.

The chain has TRBV11-3 and TRBJ1-6; maybe TRBD1 (6 bases). V lost 3 bases and J 5 bases, leaving 11 bases between the germline ends. The CDR3 contains 15 residues. The V gene's germline CDR1 is SGHNT and CDR2 YENEEA. The CDR3 DNA follows: TGTGCCAGCAGCTTGGGGGGGCCGGATAATTCACCCCTCCACTTT. Translation: CASSLGGPDNSPLHF. Supplemented by reference TRBV11-3 and TRBJ1-6, the full variable domain reads EAGVVQSPRYKIIEKKQPVAFWCNPISGHNTLYWYLQNLGQGPELLIRYENEEAVDDSQLPKDRFSAERLKGVDSTLKIQPAELGDSAVYLCASSLGGPDNSPLHFGNGTRLTVT.

CDR3 nucleotide sequence: TGTGCCATCAGCGGACGGGATGGGCGGGGTGCTACCGGGGAGCTGTTTTTT. It translates to CAISGRDGRGATGELFF. The chain combines TRBV10-3 with TRBJ2-2; D perhaps matches TRBD2 (6 bases). The CDR3 has 17 amino acids. The germline V gene encodes CDR1 ENHRY and CDR2 SYGVKD. Trimming left V 6 bases short and J 5 bases short, with 22 bases between.

This clone has more than one count but fewer than ten. The rearrangement joins TRBV7-2 to TRBJ1-2; D ambiguous. The germline V gene encodes CDR1 SGHTA and CDR2 FQGNSA. The CDR3 totals 12 residues. Trimming removed 5 bases from V and 7 bases from J, with 11 bases in between. The CDR3 reads CASSQVLGGYTF. The CDR3 nucleotides read TGTGCCAGCAGCCAAGTTCTCGGTGGCTACACCTTC.

The chain uses TRBV11-2 and TRBJ2-7, with D perhaps matching TRBD2 (7 bases). Per the germline V gene, CDR1 is SGHAT and CDR2 is FQNNGV. The CDR3 loop spans 14 amino acids. Trimming took 0 bases from V and 5 from J, leaving 11 bases between them. Here the CDR3 reads CASSLDFGGHEQYF. CDR3 nucleotides: TGTGCCAGCAGCTTAGATTTCGGGGGGCACGAGCAGTACTTC.

J is TRBJ1-3 and V is TRBV11-2, with D hard to call. This CDR3 is 18 amino acids long. V dropped 1 base and J dropped 3 bases, with 19 bases sitting between them. Germline assignment: CDR1 SGHAT and CDR2 FQNNGV. The DNA for the CDR3 is TGTGCCAGCAGCTTAGCCTCCGGGCCACCGATGTTTGGAAACACCATATATTTT. Its translation: CASSLASGPPMFGNTIYF.

This chain uses TRBV28 with TRBJ2-7, with D perhaps TRBD2 (5 bases). V gave up 10 bases and J gave up 5 bases, with 12 bases separating them. CDR3 length: 11 residues. The germline V gene encodes CDR1 MDHEN and CDR2 SYDVKM. This CDR3 reads CATALRDEQYF. Written as DNA, the CDR3 is TGTGCCACCGCATTGCGGGACGAGCAGTACTTC. Supplemented by reference TRBV28 and TRBJ2-7, the full variable domain reads DVKVTQSSRYLVKRTGEKVFLECVQDMDHENMFWYRQDPGLGLRLIYFSYDVKMKEKGDIPEGYSVSREKKERFSLILESASTNQTSMYLCATALRDEQYFGPGTRLTVT.

This rearrangement joins TRBV13 to TRBJ2-3; 7 nucleotides match TRBD2. This CDR3 region has 16 residues. V lost 3 bases to trimming and J lost 0 bases; unmatched junction nucleotides: 6. Germline V gives CDR1 PRHDT, CDR2 FYEKMQ (reference sequence). As DNA, the CDR3 is TGTGCCAGCAGCTTCCGGCGGGGGAGTAGCACAGATACGCAGTATTTT. Its translation: CASSFRRGSSTDTQYF. The full variable domain, its missing parts supplied by reference TRBV13 and TRBJ2-3, is AAGVIQSPRHLIKEKRETATLKCYPIPRHDTVYWYQQGPGQDPQFLISFYEKMQSDKGSIPDRFSAQQFSDYHSELNMSSLELGDSALYFCASSFRRGSSTDTQYFGPGTRLTVL.

This clone qualifies as medium-sized. J is TRBJ2-7 and V is TRBV4-2; TRBD2 is a possible D gene (5 bases). Trimming left V 4 bases short and J 5 bases short, with 15 bases between. The CDR3 has 14 residues. Per germline, CDR1 LGHNA and CDR2 YNFKEQ. CDR3 sequence: CASSLRTGWDEQYF. For the CDR3, the DNA is TGTGCCAGCAGCCTAAGGACGGGGTGGGACGAGCAGTACTTC.

The chain joins TRBV9 to TRBJ2-1, with 10 bases matching TRBD2. Germline V gives CDR1 SGDLS, CDR2 YYNGEE. The junction had 9 bases not matched to a gene; V was cut back by 4 bases and J by 8 bases. The CDR3 is 15 amino acids. The CDR3 DNA reads TGTGCCAGCAGCAACCGACTAGCGGGCGGTGATGAGCAGTTCTTC. Translated: CASSNRLAGGDEQFF.

The chain employs TRBV7-6 and TRBJ2-1, with D hard to call. CDR3 length: 12 amino acids. Looked up from germline, CDR1 is SGHVS and CDR2 is FNYEAQ. The V end was cut by 5 bases, the J end by 3 bases, with 5 bases between. The CDR3 protein is CASSPDYNEQFF. The CDR3, as DNA: TGTGCCAGCAGCCCGGACTACAATGAGCAGTTCTTC.